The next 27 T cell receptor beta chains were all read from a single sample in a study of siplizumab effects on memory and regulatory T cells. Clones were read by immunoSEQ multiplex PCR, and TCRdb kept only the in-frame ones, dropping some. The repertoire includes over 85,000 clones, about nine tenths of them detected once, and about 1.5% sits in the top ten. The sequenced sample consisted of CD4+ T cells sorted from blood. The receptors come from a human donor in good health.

Here the CDR3 reads CASSLSGQNNSPLHF. The CDR3 DNA reads TGTGCCAGCAGCTTGAGTGGACAGAATAATTCACCCCTCCACTTT. The chain joins TRBV5-4 to TRBJ1-6, with D possibly being TRBD1 (6 bases). This CDR3 spans 15 amino acids. Germline V gene sequence: CDR1 SGHNT, CDR2 YYREEE (reference sequence). V lost 1 base, J lost 5 bases, and 10 bases lay in between.

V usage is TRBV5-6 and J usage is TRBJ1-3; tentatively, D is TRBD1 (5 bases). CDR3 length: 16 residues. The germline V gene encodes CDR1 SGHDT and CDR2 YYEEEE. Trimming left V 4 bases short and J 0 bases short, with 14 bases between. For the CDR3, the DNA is TGTGCCAGCAGCCGTCTCAGGGCTCTCTCTGGAAACACCATATATTTT. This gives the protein CASSRLRALSGNTIYF.

The CDR3 reads CASRQGASGNTIYF. The CDR3 DNA sequence: TGTGCCAGTAGACAGGGGGCATCTGGAAACACCATATATTTT. The chain combines TRBV11-2 with TRBJ1-3; TRBD1 matches 10 bases. Germline CDR1 and CDR2: SGHAT and FQNNGV. The CDR3 loop spans 14 amino acids. After removal of 9 bases from V and 1 base from J, the junction contained 3 bases not matched to a gene.

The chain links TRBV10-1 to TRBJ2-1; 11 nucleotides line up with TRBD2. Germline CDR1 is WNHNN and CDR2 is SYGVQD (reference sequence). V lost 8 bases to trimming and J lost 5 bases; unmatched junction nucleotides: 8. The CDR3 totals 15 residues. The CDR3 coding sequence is TGCGCCAGCGCCGCCGGGACTAGCGGCGACAATGAGCAGTTCTTC. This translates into CASAAGTSGDNEQFF.

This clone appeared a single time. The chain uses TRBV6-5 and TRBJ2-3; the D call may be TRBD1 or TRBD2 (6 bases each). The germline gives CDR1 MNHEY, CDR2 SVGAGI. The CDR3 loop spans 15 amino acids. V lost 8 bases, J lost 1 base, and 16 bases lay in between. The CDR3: CASSRGLAGTDTQYF. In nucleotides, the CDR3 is TGTGCCAGCTCTCGGGGGCTAGCCGGCACAGATACGCAGTATTTT.

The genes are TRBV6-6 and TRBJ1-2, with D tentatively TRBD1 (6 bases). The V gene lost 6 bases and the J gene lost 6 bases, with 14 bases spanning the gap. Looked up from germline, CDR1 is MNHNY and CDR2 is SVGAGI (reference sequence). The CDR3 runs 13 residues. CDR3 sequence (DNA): TGTGCCAGCAGGCGGCCGGGGGGCGATGGCTACACCTTC. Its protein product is CASRRPGGDGYTF.

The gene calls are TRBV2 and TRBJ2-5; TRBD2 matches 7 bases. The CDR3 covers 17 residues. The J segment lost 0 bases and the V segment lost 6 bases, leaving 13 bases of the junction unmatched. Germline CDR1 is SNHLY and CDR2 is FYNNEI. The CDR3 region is CASRRREFTSDQETQYF. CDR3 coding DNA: TGTGCCAGCAGGCGCAGGGAATTTACTAGCGACCAAGAGACCCAGTACTTC.

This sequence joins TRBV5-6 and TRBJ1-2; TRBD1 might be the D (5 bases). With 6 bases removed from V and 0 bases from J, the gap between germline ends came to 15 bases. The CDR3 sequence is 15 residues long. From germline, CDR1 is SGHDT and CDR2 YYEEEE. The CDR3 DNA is TGTGCCAGCACTACTCCGGGACTTTCTAACTATGGCTACACCTTC. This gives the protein CASTTPGLSNYGYTF.

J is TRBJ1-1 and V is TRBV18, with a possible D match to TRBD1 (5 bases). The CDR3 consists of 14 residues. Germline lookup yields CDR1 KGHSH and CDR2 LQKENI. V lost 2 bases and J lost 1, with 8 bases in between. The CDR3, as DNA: TGTGCCAGCTCACCATATACAGGGAACACTGAAGCTTTCTTT. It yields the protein CASSPYTGNTEAFF.

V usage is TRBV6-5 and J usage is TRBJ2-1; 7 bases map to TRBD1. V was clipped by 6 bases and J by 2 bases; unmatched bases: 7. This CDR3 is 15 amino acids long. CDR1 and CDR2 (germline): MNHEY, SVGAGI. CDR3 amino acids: CASSSGQATYNEQFF. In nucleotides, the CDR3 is TGTGCCAGCAGCTCCGGACAGGCAACCTACAATGAGCAGTTCTTC.

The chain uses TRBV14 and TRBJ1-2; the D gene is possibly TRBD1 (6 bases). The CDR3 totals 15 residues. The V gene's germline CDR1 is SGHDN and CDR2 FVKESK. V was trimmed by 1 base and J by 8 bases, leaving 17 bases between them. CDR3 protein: CASSQVGGGVGGYTF. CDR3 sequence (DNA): TGTGCCAGCAGCCAAGTTGGAGGGGGAGTGGGAGGCTACACCTTC.

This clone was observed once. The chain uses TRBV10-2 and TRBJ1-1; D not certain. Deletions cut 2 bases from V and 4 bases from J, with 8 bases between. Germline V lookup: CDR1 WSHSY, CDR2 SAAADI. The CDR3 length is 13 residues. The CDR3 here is CASSERVGTEAFF. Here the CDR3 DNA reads TGCGCCAGCAGTGAGAGGGTTGGCACTGAAGCTTTCTTT.

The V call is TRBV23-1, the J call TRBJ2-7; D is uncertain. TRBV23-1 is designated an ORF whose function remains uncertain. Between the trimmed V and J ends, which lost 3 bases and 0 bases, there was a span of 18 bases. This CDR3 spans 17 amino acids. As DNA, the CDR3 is TGCGCCAGCAGTCATGCCATTGGGAAAAAATCCTCCTACGAGCAGTACTTC. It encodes CASSHAIGKKSSYEQYF.

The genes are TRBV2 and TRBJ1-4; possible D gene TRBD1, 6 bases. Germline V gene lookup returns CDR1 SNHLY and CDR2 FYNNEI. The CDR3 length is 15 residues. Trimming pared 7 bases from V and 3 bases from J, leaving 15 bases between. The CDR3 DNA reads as TGTGCCAGCAATTCTTTCAGGGGTTCTAATGAAAAACTGTTTTTT. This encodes CASNSFRGSNEKLFF.

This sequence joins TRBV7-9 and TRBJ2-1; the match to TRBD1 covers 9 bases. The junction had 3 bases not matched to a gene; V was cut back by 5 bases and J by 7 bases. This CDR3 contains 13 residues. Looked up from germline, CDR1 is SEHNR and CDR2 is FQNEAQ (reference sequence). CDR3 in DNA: TGTGCCAGCAGCCGACAGGGGGGAAATGAGCAGTTCTTC. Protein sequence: CASSRQGGNEQFF.

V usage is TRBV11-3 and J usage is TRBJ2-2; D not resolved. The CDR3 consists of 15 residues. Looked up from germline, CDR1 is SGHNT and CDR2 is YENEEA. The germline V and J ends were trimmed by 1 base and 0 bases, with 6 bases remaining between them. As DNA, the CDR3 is TGTGCCAGCAGCTTAGGCAGGACGAACACCGGGGAGCTGTTTTTT. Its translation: CASSLGRTNTGELFF.

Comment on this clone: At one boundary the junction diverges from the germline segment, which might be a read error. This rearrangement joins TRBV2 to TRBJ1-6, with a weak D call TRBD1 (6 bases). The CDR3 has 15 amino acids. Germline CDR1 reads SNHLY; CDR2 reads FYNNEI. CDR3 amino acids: CASSEADRNNSPLHF. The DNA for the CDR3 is TGTGCCAGCAGCGAAGCGGACAGAAATAATTCACCCCTCCACTTT.

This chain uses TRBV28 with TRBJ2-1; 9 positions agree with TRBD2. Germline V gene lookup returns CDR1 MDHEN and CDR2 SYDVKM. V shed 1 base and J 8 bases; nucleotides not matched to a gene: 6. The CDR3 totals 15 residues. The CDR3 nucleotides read TGTGCCAGCAGTTTATCTCCGGGACTAGCCTATGAGCAGTTCTTC. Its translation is CASSLSPGLAYEQFF.

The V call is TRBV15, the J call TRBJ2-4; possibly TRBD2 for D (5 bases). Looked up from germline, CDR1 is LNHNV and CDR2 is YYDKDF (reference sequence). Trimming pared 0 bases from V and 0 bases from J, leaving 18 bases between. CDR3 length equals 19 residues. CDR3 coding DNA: TGTGCCACCAGCAGAGAATTTGGCGGACTCCAACTAGCCAAAAACATTCAGTACTTC. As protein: CATSREFGGLQLAKNIQYF.

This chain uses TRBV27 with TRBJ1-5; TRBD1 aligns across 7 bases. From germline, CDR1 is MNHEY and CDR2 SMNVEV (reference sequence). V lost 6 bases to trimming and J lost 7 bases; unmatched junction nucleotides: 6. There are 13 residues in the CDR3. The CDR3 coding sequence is TGTGCCAGCAGCCCCAGGGGGTTCCAGCCCCAGCATTTT. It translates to CASSPRGFQPQHF.

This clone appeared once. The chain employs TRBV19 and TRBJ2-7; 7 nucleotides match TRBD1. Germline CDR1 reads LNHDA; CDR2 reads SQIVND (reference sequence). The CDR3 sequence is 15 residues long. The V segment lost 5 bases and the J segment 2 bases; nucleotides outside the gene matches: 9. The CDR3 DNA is TGTGCCAGTAGTTCCCAGACAGGGAATACCTACGAGCAGTACTTC. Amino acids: CASSSQTGNTYEQYF.

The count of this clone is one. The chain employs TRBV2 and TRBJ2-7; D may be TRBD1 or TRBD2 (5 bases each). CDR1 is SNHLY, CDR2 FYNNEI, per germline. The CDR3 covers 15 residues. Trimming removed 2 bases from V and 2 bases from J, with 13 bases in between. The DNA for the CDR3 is TGTGCCAGCAGTGAATCGGGGCAGGGCCCCTACGAGCAGTACTTC. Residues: CASSESGQGPYEQYF.

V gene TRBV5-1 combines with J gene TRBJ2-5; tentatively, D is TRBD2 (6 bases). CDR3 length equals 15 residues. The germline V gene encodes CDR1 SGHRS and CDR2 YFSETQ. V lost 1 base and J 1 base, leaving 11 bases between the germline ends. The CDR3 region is CASSLPTSPQETQYF. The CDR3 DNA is TGCGCCAGCAGCTTGCCTACTAGCCCCCAAGAGACCCAGTACTTC.

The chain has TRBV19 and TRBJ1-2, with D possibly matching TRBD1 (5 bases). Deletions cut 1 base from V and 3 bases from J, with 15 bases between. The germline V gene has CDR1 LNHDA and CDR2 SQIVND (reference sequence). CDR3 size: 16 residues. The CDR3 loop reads CASSIGSVGTYYGYTF. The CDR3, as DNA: TGTGCCAGTAGTATAGGATCCGTGGGGACTTACTATGGCTACACCTTC.

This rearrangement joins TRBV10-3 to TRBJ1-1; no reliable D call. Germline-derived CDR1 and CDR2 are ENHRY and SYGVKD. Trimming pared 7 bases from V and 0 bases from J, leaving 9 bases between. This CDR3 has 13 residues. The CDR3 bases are TGTGCCATCACTGGGCAGCTGAACACTGAAGCTTTCTTT. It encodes CAITGQLNTEAFF.

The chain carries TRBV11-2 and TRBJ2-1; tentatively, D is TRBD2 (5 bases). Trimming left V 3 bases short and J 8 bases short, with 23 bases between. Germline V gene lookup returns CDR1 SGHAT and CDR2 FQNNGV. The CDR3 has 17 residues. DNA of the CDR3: TGTGCCAGCAGCTTGGGAGCTTGGAGCGGCCACAGCCATGAGCAGTTCTTC. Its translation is CASSLGAWSGHSHEQFF.

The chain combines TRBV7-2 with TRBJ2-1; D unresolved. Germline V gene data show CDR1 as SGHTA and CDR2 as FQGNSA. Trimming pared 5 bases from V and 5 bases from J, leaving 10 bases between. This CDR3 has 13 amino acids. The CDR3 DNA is TGTGCCAGCAGCCGAGGACCCGACAATGAGCAGTTCTTC. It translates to CASSRGPDNEQFF.